This TCR beta chain came from a study of shared clonotypes between healthy human individuals. About the study: Each donor had three CD4 naive, three CD4 memory, two CD8 naive and one CD8 memory plate.

On this clone: What it binds is unknown.

Here immunoSEQ multiplex PCR was the method, and the copy in TCRdb shows in-frame clones only, minus some. The table lists around 1.4 million clones, around 98.5% of them singletons. Study observations and caveats: Clonotypes not shared had lower generation probabilities than those common to all four donors. Even with large depth, rarefaction showed that sorted-subset sequencing was incomplete.

The sequenced sample consisted of naive CD4+ T cells sorted from blood. Subset in this sample: CD45RA+ positively selected. The receptor was derived from a young man in good health.

Here the CDR3 reads CASSLGHRNTGELFF. The DNA for the CDR3 is TGTGCCAGCAGCTTGGGACATCGGAACACCGGGGAGCTGTTTTTT. The chain uses TRBV7-2 and TRBJ2-2; maybe TRBD1 (6 bases). V lost 3 bases and J 1 base, leaving 9 bases between the germline ends. Per germline, CDR1 SGHTA and CDR2 FQGNSA. The CDR3 spans 15 residues.